Listed below are T cell receptor beta chains from one sample, sequenced in a study of blood T cell repertoires in COVID-19. The method was immunoSEQ multiplex PCR; TCRdb's version includes in-frame clones alone and lacks a portion of them. This sample has some 65,000 clones, with 65% to 90% found just once. Sequenced input: peripheral blood. These TCRs come from a man older than 75 with acute or convalescent COVID-19. Each CDR3 is given with its conserved first and last residue. Each record gives: V gene, D gene, clone size, J gene, CDR3 protein, CDR3 DNA. D genes are given only for firm matches. For some rows the clone size is stated as once, few or many, or as a class when expanded; others skip it.

TRBV2	-	-	TRBJ1-2	CASSEANYGYTF	TGTGCCAGCAGTGAGGCCAATTATGGCTACACCTTC
TRBV24-1	TRBD2	-	TRBJ2-1	CATSDPQTSGRGSEQFF	TGTGCCACCAGTGATCCCCAGACTAGCGGGAGAGGGAGTGAGCAGTTCTTC
TRBV6-4	TRBD1	-	TRBJ2-4	CASSGEDRAIQYF	TGTGCCAGCAGTGGGGAGGACAGGGCTATTCAGTACTTC
TRBV11-3	TRBD1	-	TRBJ2-7	CASSEFRDSLYEQYF	TGTGCCAGCAGCGAATTCCGGGACAGCCTCTACGAGCAGTACTTC
TRBV2	TRBD2	-	TRBJ2-1	CASSPEAGAVWEQFF	TGTGCCAGCAGTCCCGAAGCGGGGGCCGTCTGGGAGCAGTTCTTC
TRBV6-5	TRBD2	-	TRBJ2-7	CASSYFSGSSYEQYF	TGTGCCAGCAGTTACTTTAGCGGGAGCTCCTACGAGCAGTACTTC
TRBV30	TRBD2	-	TRBJ2-3	CAWSPGLAGSSTDTQYF	TGTGCCTGGAGCCCCGGACTAGCGGGGTCTAGCACAGATACGCAGTATTTT
TRBV10-3	TRBD1	-	TRBJ2-1	CAITEQGNNEQFF	TGTGCCATCACCGAACAGGGGAACAATGAGCAGTTCTTC
TRBV3-1/TRBV3-2	-	-	TRBJ2-4	CASRPYRF	TGTGCCAGCAGACCATACAGATTC
TRBV5-1	TRBD1	-	TRBJ2-1	CASSLVDRGWGNEQFF	TGCGCCAGCAGCCTAGTCGACAGGGGATGGGGCAATGAGCAGTTCTTC
TRBV2	TRBD1	-	TRBJ2-2	CASSGWDRGPRDTGELFF	TGTGCCAGCAGTGGGTGGGACAGGGGCCCCCGGGACACCGGGGAGCTGTTTTTT
TRBV24-1	TRBD2	once	TRBJ2-3	CATSDLPLLAGEGTDTQYF	TGTGCCACCAGTGATTTGCCCCTCTTAGCGGGAGAAGGGACAGATACGCAGTATTTT
TRBV4-2	TRBD2	-	TRBJ2-3	CASSQGLSGGRTDTQYF	TGTGCCAGCAGCCAAGGGTTGTCGGGAGGCCGCACAGATACGCAGTATTTT
TRBV28	TRBD1	-	TRBJ2-5	CASSPSGQALETQYF	TGTGCCAGTTCGCCTTCCGGACAGGCGCTGGAGACCCAGTACTTC
TRBV4-2	-	-	TRBJ1-2	CASSQSGNYGYTF	TGTGCCAGCAGCCAATCAGGAAACTATGGCTACACCTTC
TRBV4-3	-	-	TRBJ2-3	CASSPGHLSTDTQYF	TGCGCCAGCAGCCCGGGACATCTTAGCACAGATACGCAGTATTTT
TRBV21-1	-	-	TRBJ2-1	CASSPPGFQFF	TGTGCCAGCAGCCCGCCCGGGTTTCAGTTCTTC
TRBV19	TRBD1	-	TRBJ2-1	CASSIERTGLGNEQFF	TGTGCCAGTAGTATAGAGAGGACAGGGCTAGGCAATGAGCAGTTCTTC
TRBV6-2/TRBV6-3	TRBD2	-	TRBJ2-7	CASSRHSTSGISYEQYF	TGTGCCAGCAGTCGTCACTCGACTAGCGGGATCTCGTACGAGCAGTACTTC
TRBV6-1	TRBD1	-	TRBJ2-7	CASSEGRQGNGKQYF	TGTGCCAGCAGTGAAGGCAGACAGGGAAATGGCAAGCAGTACTTC
TRBV10-3	-	-	TRBJ2-7	CAISDPGGGYEQYF	TGTGCCATCAGTGACCCAGGGGGAGGCTACGAGCAGTACTTC
TRBV18	TRBD1	-	TRBJ2-1	CASSRDRVNNEQFF	TGTGCCAGCTCACGGGACAGGGTTAACAATGAGCAGTTCTTC
TRBV2	TRBD2	few	TRBJ2-2	CASSGVSGGNTGELFF	TGTGCCAGCAGTGGGGTTAGCGGGGGGAACACCGGGGAGCTGTTTTTT
TRBV4-1	-	-	TRBJ2-5	CASSPVASVEETQYF	TGCGCCAGCAGCCCTGTCGCAAGCGTGGAAGAGACCCAGTACTTC
TRBV19	-	-	TRBJ1-2	CASRAFGGNYGYTF	TGTGCCAGTAGAGCTTTTGGGGGGAACTATGGCTACACCTTC
TRBV6-2/TRBV6-3	-	-	TRBJ1-3	CASSRDTQSSGNTIYF	TGTGCCAGCAGTCGGGACACCCAGAGCTCTGGAAACACCATATATTTT
TRBV5-4	TRBD2	-	TRBJ2-7	CASSPQGLAGQHEQYF	TGTGCCAGCAGCCCCCAGGGACTAGCGGGACAGCACGAGCAGTACTTC
TRBV5-4	TRBD1	once	TRBJ2-7	CASSLSGTGSYEQYF	TGTGCCAGCAGCTTATCCGGGACAGGGTCCTACGAGCAGTACTTC
TRBV5-1	TRBD1	-	TRBJ2-5	CASSQDRGSAETQYF	TGCGCCAGCAGCCAAGACAGGGGTTCGGCAGAGACCCAGTACTTC
TRBV29-1	-	-	TRBJ1-1	CSVVDNMNTEAFF	TGCAGCGTTGTCGACAACATGAACACTGAAGCTTTCTTT
TRBV24-1	TRBD1	-	TRBJ1-2	CATSDYRGGYTF	TGTGCCACCAGTGATTACAGGGGTGGCTACACCTTC
TRBV5-1	TRBD1	-	TRBJ2-1	CASSSSGQGYNEQFF	TGCGCCAGCAGCTCCTCGGGACAGGGCTACAATGAGCAGTTCTTC
TRBV3-1/TRBV3-2	TRBD2	-	TRBJ2-3	CASSLSGGAQYF	TGTGCCAGCAGCCTCTCCGGGGGGGCGCAGTATTTT
TRBV5-4	TRBD2	-	TRBJ2-1	CASSLTSGSYNEQFF	TGTGCCAGCAGCTTGACTAGCGGGAGTTACAATGAGCAGTTCTTC
TRBV5-1	TRBD1	once	TRBJ1-3	CASSLAGTVPGNTIYF	TGCGCCAGCAGCTTGGCAGGGACAGTCCCGGGAAACACCATATATTTT
TRBV28	TRBD1	-	TRBJ2-6	CASSLRLGRDRGSPGANVLTF	TGTGCCAGCAGTTTAAGGCTAGGGCGGGACAGGGGTTCCCCTGGGGCCAACGTCCTGACTTTC